A single sample gave rise to the 27 T cell receptor beta chains below, sequenced in a study of tumor-infiltrating lymphocytes in primary liver carcinoma. TCR beta cDNA was made from approximately 500 ng total RNA with a constant-region primer. Amplification in three nested multiplex PCR rounds with slightly modified ARM-PCR gave rise to TCR beta libraries. In the first two PCR rounds, TRBV1-TRBV30 forward primers were paired with a C-beta reverse primer, and each round lasted around 10 cycles. A single record per CDR3 protein comes from TCRdb applying MiXCR to the multiplex PCR reads. The sample lists some 320,000 distinct CDR3 sequences, more than 55% seen once, with about 9.4% in the top ten. Germline DNA was extracted too, while blood RNA derived from unsorted whole blood. The sample was peripheral blood. The origin of the receptors is a man in his forties with primary liver carcinoma and hepatitis B virus infection.

The chain joins TRBV11-2 to TRBJ1-2; TRBD1 matches at 8 bases. V lost 5 bases, J lost 6 bases, and 8 bases stayed unmatched. Germline V gives CDR1 SGHAT, CDR2 FQNNGV. This CDR3 has 14 residues. The CDR3 protein is CASSAGTGFHGYTF. The CDR3 DNA sequence: TGTGCCAGCAGCGCTGGGACAGGCTTCCATGGCTACACCTTC.

On this clonotype itself: A much larger clone differs by one base, so this may be a read error. The V and J genes are TRBV12-3 or TRBV12-4 and TRBJ1-1, with TRBD1 identical over 7 bases. The CDR3 runs to 16 residues. With 8 bases clipped from V and 1 base from J, the junction kept 13 bases outside the gene matches. CDR3 protein: CASGPLGGGWNTEAFF. For the CDR3, the DNA is TGTGCCAGCGGTCCCCTAGGGGGCGGGTGGAACACTGAAGCTTTCTTT.

To note about this clonotype: A single base separates this from a much larger clone, so it may be a read error. The chain has TRBV6-6 and TRBJ2-5, with D perhaps matching TRBD1 (7 bases). The CDR3 runs to 15 residues. Germline assignment: CDR1 MNHNY and CDR2 SVGAGI (reference sequence). The CDR3 here is CANSTPGGGMGTQYF. In DNA, the CDR3 is TGTGCCAACAGTACGCCAGGGGGAGGTATGGGGACCCAGTACTTC.

Note on this clonotype: The missing conserved phenylalanine or tryptophan at the end of this CDR3 makes a read error likely. The chain links TRBV12-3 or TRBV12-4 to TRBJ2-3; 7 nucleotides match TRBD1. V was pared by 7 bases and J by 1 base, with 5 bases of the junction left unmatched. The CDR3 length is 14 residues. In nucleotides, the CDR3 is TGTGCCAGCAACGACAGGGCCCGCACAGATACGCAGTATTTA. Its protein is CASNDRARTDTQYL.

Comments on this clonotype: The junction differs from germline at one of its ends, possibly a read error. This sequence joins TRBV5-1 and TRBJ1-1; D gene ambiguous. Germline CDR1 reads SGHRS; CDR2 reads YFSETQ. The CDR3 totals 14 residues. This CDR3 is CASSLIDLNIEAFF. The CDR3 DNA reads TGCGCCAGCAGCTTGATTGACCTGAACATTGAAGCTTTCTTT.

V gene TRBV30 combines with J gene TRBJ1-2; D is undetermined. Germline V gives CDR1 GTSNPN, CDR2 SVGIG (reference sequence). Trimming stripped 8 bases from V and 4 bases from J, with 20 bases between. The CDR3 runs to 14 residues. The CDR3 is CASNQDPVGYGYTF. The CDR3, as DNA: TGTGCCAGTAACCAGGATCCCGTCGGCTATGGCTACACCTTC.

The chain couples TRBV5-1 to TRBJ2-2; 8 bases are shared with TRBD2. CDR1 SGHRS and CDR2 YFSETQ come from the germline V gene. V shed 0 bases and J 1 base; nucleotides not matched to a gene: 2. This CDR3 region has 16 residues. The CDR3 here is CASSLELAENTGELFF. DNA of the CDR3: TGCGCCAGCAGCTTGGAACTAGCGGAGAACACCGGGGAGCTGTTTTTT.

This clonotype was seen many times. V is TRBV6-6 and J is TRBJ1-5; no clear D. Between the trimmed V and J ends, which lost 4 bases and 4 bases, there was a span of 11 bases. Germline assignment: CDR1 MNHNY and CDR2 SVGAGI (reference sequence). The CDR3 runs to 14 residues. The CDR3 region has the DNA TGTGCCAGCAGTTTTGGGAAAACGAATCAGCCCCAGCATTTT. Its protein is CASSFGKTNQPQHF.

This clonotype was counted ten times or more. The CDR3 DNA follows: TGTGCCAGCAGCCGAGATTCGAACACCGGGGAGCTGTTTTTT. It yields the protein CASSRDSNTGELFF. V usage is TRBV11-1 and J usage is TRBJ2-2; D gene unclear. This CDR3 is 14 amino acids long. Trimming took 5 bases from V and 0 from J, leaving 7 bases between them. Germline V CDR1 and CDR2: SGHAT, FQDESV (reference sequence). Filled out from reference TRBV11-1 and TRBJ2-2, the complete variable domain reads EAEVAQSPRYKITEKSQAVAFWCDPISGHATLYWYRQILGQGPELLVQFQDESVVDDSQLPKDRFSAERLKGVDSTLKIQPAELGDSAMYLCASSRDSNTGELFFGEGSRLTVL.

This clonotype is a singleton in its sample. Given a much more abundant clone one base away, this may be a read error. The CDR3: CAISQSAGGGGYTF. CDR3 coding DNA: TGTGCCATCAGCCAATCCGCGGGGGGAGGCGGCTACACCTTC. The chain carries TRBV4-2 and TRBJ1-2; tentative D call: TRBD1 (5 bases). The germline gives CDR1 LGHNA, CDR2 YNFKEQ. This CDR3 region has 14 residues.

This rearrangement joins TRBV5-8 to TRBJ2-1; D may be TRBD2 (7 bases). The CDR3 is 17 residues long. CDR1 is SGHTS and CDR2 is YDEGEE in the germline V gene. V was shortened by 5 bases and J by 4 bases, with 22 bases between the two germline ends. The CDR3 nucleotides are TGTGCCAGCAGTTCGAATAGACTAGCAGGGGCTTACAATGAGCAGTTCTTC. Its translation: CASSSNRLAGAYNEQFF.

The chain combines TRBV6-5 with TRBJ2-3; 8 nucleotides align to TRBD2. The CDR3 is 16 amino acids. Germline CDR1 MNHEY, CDR2 SVGAGI. V lost 0 bases to trimming and J lost 7 bases; unmatched junction nucleotides: 9. The CDR3 region is CASSYSLAGYANTQYF. The CDR3 DNA is TGTGCCAGCAGTTACTCTTTAGCGGGGTACGCAAATACGCAGTATTTT.

The chain links TRBV6-1 to TRBJ2-6; 7 bases map to TRBD2. CDR1 MNHNS and CDR2 SASEGT come from the germline V gene. Trimming at V came to 8 bases and at J to 1 base, leaving 8 bases not matched to a gene. The CDR3 contains 16 residues. CDR3 bases: TGTGCCAGCCAGAGCCAGGGAGGGTCTGGGGCCAACGTCCTGACTTTC. As protein: CASQSQGGSGANVLTF.

Comment on this clonotype: A much larger clone differs from this one at a single base, so this may be a read error. The V and J genes are TRBV4-1 and TRBJ2-2, with 8 bases lining up with TRBD2. From germline, CDR1 is MGHRA and CDR2 YSYEKL. The CDR3 has 16 amino acids. CDR3 in amino acids: CASSQGLALRTGELLF. Here the CDR3 DNA reads TGCGCCAGCAGCCAAGGACTAGCGCTTAGAACCGGGGAGCTGCTTTTT.

With regard to this clonotype: This may stem from a read error, because a much larger clone lies one nucleotide away. The chain couples TRBV12-3 or TRBV12-4 to TRBJ1-2; D remains unclear. The CDR3 is 12 residues long. The CDR3 bases are TGTGCCAGGAGTTCAGGCTCAGGTGGCTACACCTTC. Amino acids: CARSSGSGGYTF.

Notes on this clonotype: A much larger clonotype is one base distant, so this may be a read error. The chain is built from TRBV6-5 and TRBJ2-2; 7 nucleotides agree with TRBD2. Looked up from germline, CDR1 is MNHEY and CDR2 is SVGAGI. With 5 bases clipped from V and 4 bases from J, the junction kept 13 bases outside the gene matches. The CDR3 has 17 amino acids. CDR3 sequence: CASSLSPGLESTGELFF. The CDR3 DNA sequence: TGTGCCAGCAGTCTCTCGCCCGGACTAGAGAGCACCGGGGAGCTGTTTTTT.

On this clonotype itself: This may arise from a read error, as a much more abundant clone is one base away. J is TRBJ1-4 and V is TRBV28; a possible D gene is TRBD1 (5 bases). This CDR3 has 15 residues. Germline V gene sequence: CDR1 MDHEN, CDR2 SYDVKM. Here the CDR3 reads CASSSPGGLNEKLSF. CDR3 nucleotides: TGTGCCAGCAGCTCACCTGGGGGACTTAATGAAAAACTGTCTTTT.

The V gene is TRBV6-2 or TRBV6-3, the J gene TRBJ2-1; no clear D gene. The germline V gene encodes CDR1 MNHEY and CDR2 SVGEGT. Trimming left V 5 bases short and J 10 bases short, with 21 bases between. The CDR3 is 15 residues long. CDR3 in amino acids: CASSRRGNVMVEQFF. As DNA, the CDR3 is TGTGCCAGCAGTCGCCGCGGTAACGTCATGGTGGAGCAGTTCTTC.

Comment on this clonotype: One junction end does not reproduce the germline sequence, and a read error may be involved. The rearrangement links TRBV7-2 to TRBJ2-7; 10 nucleotides match TRBD1. The CDR3 runs 16 residues. CDR1 is SGHTA, CDR2 FQGNSA, per germline. The CDR3 spells CASSLASRDRGHERYF. DNA of the CDR3: TGTGCCAGCAGCTTGGCATCCCGGGACAGGGGTCACGAGCGGTACTTC. The variable domain in full, completed from reference TRBV7-2 and TRBJ2-7, reads GAGVSQSPSNKVTEKGKDVELRCDPISGHTALYWYRQSLGQGLEFLIYFQGNSAPDKSGLPSDRFSAERTGGSVSTLTIQRTQQEDSAVYLCASSLASRDRGHERYFGPGTRLTVT.

To note about this clonotype: One base away lies a much larger clone, so this may be a sequencing read error. J is TRBJ1-6 and V is TRBV6-6, with D perhaps matching TRBD1 (5 bases). Germline lookup yields CDR1 MNHNY and CDR2 SVGAGI (reference sequence). The CDR3 has 14 amino acids. CDR3 bases: TGTCCCAGCAGCAGGAGCCGGGGGAATTCACCCCTCCACTTT. This translates into CPSSRSRGNSPLHF.

This clonotype occurred once. The junction differs from germline at one of its ends, possibly a read error. J is TRBJ2-1 and V is TRBV28, with 10 bases that match TRBD2. CDR1 and CDR2 from the germline V gene are MDHEN and SYDVKM. The CDR3 has 15 residues. The CDR3 loop reads CASSPSLAGYTEQFF. The CDR3 DNA follows: TGTGCCAGCAGCCCATCACTAGCGGGGTACACTGAGCAGTTCTTC.

V and J are TRBV6-1 and TRBJ1-4; possible D gene TRBD1, 5 bases. Trimming stripped 6 bases from V and 4 bases from J, with 15 bases between. CDR1 is MNHNS and CDR2 is SASEGT in the germline V gene. The CDR3 spans 15 residues. As DNA, the CDR3 is TGTGCCAGCAGCCCTAGGTGGGGGATTAATGAAAAACTGTTTTTT. Translation gives CASSPRWGINEKLFF.

The J gene is TRBJ1-1, the V gene TRBV10-3; 10 bases match TRBD1. Germline V lookup: CDR1 ENHRY, CDR2 SYGVKD. The CDR3 runs to 14 residues. V was clipped by 7 bases and J by 5 bases; unmatched bases: 7. The CDR3 region is CAITLGQGLTEAFF. In DNA form, the CDR3 reads TGTGCCATCACCCTGGGACAGGGGTTGACTGAAGCTTTCTTT.

On this clonotype itself: The junction shows a germline mismatch at one end, possibly a read error. V usage is TRBV5-5 and J usage is TRBJ2-3, with TRBD1 as a possible D gene (6 bases). CDR3 length equals 16 residues. CDR1 and CDR2 from the germline V gene are SGHKS and YYEKEE (reference sequence). The CDR3 loop reads CASSLRMTGTTDTHYF. Written as DNA, the CDR3 is TGTGCCAGCAGCTTGAGGATGACAGGTACTACAGATACGCATTATTTT.

About this clonotype: Germline is not matched at one junction end, which may reflect a read error. V gene TRBV12-3 or TRBV12-4 combines with J gene TRBJ2-5; TRBD1 matches 9 bases. CDR3 size: 14 residues. The CDR3 region is CPSSRWDREETHYF. CDR3 in DNA: TGTCCCAGCAGTCGATGGGACAGGGAAGAGACCCACTACTTC.

Turning to this clonotype: Lacking the conserved final phenylalanine or tryptophan, this CDR3 likely reflects a read error. The V gene is TRBV12-3 or TRBV12-4, the J gene TRBJ2-1; D not certain. Deletions cut 3 bases from V and 8 bases from J, with 11 bases between. The CDR3 runs to 13 residues. The CDR3 DNA sequence: TGTGCCAGCAGTTTGACCCCGAAGGATGAGCAGTTCCTC. It translates to CASSLTPKDEQFL.

This clonotype appeared many times. This chain joins TRBV12-3 or TRBV12-4 and TRBJ2-5; 7 bases agree with TRBD1. The CDR3 runs 15 residues. Losses at the gene ends were 1 base for V and 4 bases for J; bases not matched to a gene: 6. The CDR3 DNA is TGTGCCAGCAGTTTAGGACAGGGTGTTGCAGAGACCCAGTACTTC. It encodes CASSLGQGVAETQYF.